Sequencing of this T cell receptor (beta chain) was carried out in a study of T cells in Graves' hyperthyroidism and ophthalmopathy. The germline V and J ends were trimmed by 0 bases and 3 bases, with 9 bases remaining between them. CDR3 size: 15 residues. Germline V gives CDR1 SNHLY, CDR2 FYNNEI. This clonotype came up many times. PBMCs stemmed from approximately 10 ml fresh peripheral blood. TCR beta CDR3 regions were amplified from RNA. HTBI primers were used for first-round RT-PCR of the TCR CDR3. MiXCR, applied by TCRdb to the multiplex PCR reads, yields one record per CDR3 protein. The sample consists of about 740,000 distinct CDR3 sequences, 13% to 15% of them appearing once.

The chain has TRBV2 and TRBJ1-5, with D unclear. Sequenced input: blood. The source is a woman under 30 with Graves' hyperthyroidism. CDR3 nucleotides: TGTGCCAGCAGTGAAGCGGCAGCCCCCAATCAGCCCCAGCATTTT. Translating it yields CASSEAAAPNQPQHF.